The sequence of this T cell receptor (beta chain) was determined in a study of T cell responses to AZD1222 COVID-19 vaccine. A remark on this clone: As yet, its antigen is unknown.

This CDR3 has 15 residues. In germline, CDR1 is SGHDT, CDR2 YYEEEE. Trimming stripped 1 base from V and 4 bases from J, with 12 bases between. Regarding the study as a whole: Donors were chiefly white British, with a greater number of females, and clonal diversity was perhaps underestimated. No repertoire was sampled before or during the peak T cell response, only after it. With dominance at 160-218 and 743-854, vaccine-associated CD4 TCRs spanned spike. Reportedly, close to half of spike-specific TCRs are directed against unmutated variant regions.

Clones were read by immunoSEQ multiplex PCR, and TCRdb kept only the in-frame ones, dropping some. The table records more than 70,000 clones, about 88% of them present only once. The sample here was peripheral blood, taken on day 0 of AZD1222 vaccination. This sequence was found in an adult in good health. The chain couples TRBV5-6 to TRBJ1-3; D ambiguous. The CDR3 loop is CASSLLMDVGNTIYF. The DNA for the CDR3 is TGTGCCAGCAGCTTGCTGATGGACGTCGGAAACACCATATATTTT.